This T cell receptor beta chain was sequenced for a study of neoadjuvant anti-PD-1 for oral cavity cancer. Study-wide findings and caveats: Higher pretreatment Treg/Th17 ratios tracked higher pretreatment blood clonality.

The CDR3 is 17 amino acids. Germline V lookup: CDR1 SGHRS, CDR2 YFSETQ. Losses at the gene ends were 4 bases for V and 0 bases for J; bases not matched to a gene: 4. With respect to this clone: Its matching antigen is unknown.

Patients were newly diagnosed with stage II-IVA oral cavity squamous cell carcinoma without prior systemic or radiation treatment. PBMC libraries mostly used around 0.5 ug of input genomic DNA, with six replicates per sample. TCRdb's table, derived via immunoSEQ multiplex PCR, lists solely in-frame clones and lacks some. Of 15,000 or so clones listed, roughly three fifths were seen once; the top ten hold less than 3%. The chain carries TRBV5-1 and TRBJ2-6, with 10 bases fitting TRBD1. The receptor was isolated from a person aged 40 to 85 with oral cavity squamous cell carcinoma. The sample here was PBMCs, taken before nivolumab (anti-PD-1) treatment. CDR3 sequence: CASSLTGGSSGANVLTF. As DNA, the CDR3 is TGCGCCAGCAGCCTGACAGGGGGCAGCTCTGGGGCCAACGTCCTGACTTTC.